The next 26 T cell receptor beta chains were all read from a single sample in a study of vaccination effects on CD4 cells after COVID-19. Their cognate antigens are unknown. Method: immunoSEQ multiplex PCR; TCRdb's copy keeps in-frame clones and lacks some. The profile shows 35,000 to 40,000 clones, approximately 84% of them singletons. Expansion with viral peptide pools was applied to antigen-specific CD4+ T cells by the ViraFEST assay prior to sequencing. Subsequent to a culture period of roughly 11 days, CD4+ T cells were isolated. Participants completed two doses of the BNT162b2 or mRNA-1273 vaccine. Sample: CD4+ T cells from PBMCs cultured with HCoV-NL63 spike peptides, taken after COVID-19 vaccination. These receptors all come from a human donor who received a COVID-19 vaccine. Some clones in this sample may be carry-over from other donors' samples.

V usage is TRBV5-1 and J usage is TRBJ1-6, with 9 bases lining up with TRBD1. V was clipped by 4 bases and J by 10 bases; unmatched bases: 6. CDR3 length equals 14 residues. Germline V lookup: CDR1 SGHRS, CDR2 YFSETQ. CDR3 in amino acids: CASSPGQGQSPLHF. CDR3 nucleotides: TGCGCCAGCAGCCCCGGACAGGGGCAGTCACCCCTCCACTTT.

V usage is TRBV5-4 and J usage is TRBJ2-2, with TRBD1 as a possible D gene (6 bases). Germline assignment: CDR1 SGHNT and CDR2 YYREEE (reference sequence). The CDR3 covers 15 residues. V dropped 4 bases and J dropped 0 bases, with 10 bases sitting between them. The CDR3 coding sequence is TGTGCCAGCAGCACATACAGGGCGAACACCGGGGAGCTGTTTTTT. The encoded protein is CASSTYRANTGELFF.

The V gene is TRBV3-1 (or the pseudogene TRBV3-2), the J gene TRBJ2-3, with a tentative D call TRBD1 (6 bases). This CDR3 comprises 15 residues. CDR1 and CDR2 (germline): LGHDT, YNNKEL (reference sequence). Trimming shortened V by 2 bases and J by 2 bases, and 11 bases separated the two germline ends. The CDR3 DNA reads TGTGCCAGCAGCCAAATGGACAGATTCACAGATACGCAGTATTTT. The encoded protein is CASSQMDRFTDTQYF.

The chain combines TRBV5-1 with TRBJ1-1; the D gene is possibly TRBD1 (6 bases). Trimming shortened V by 4 bases and J by 4 bases, and 11 bases separated the two germline ends. This CDR3 has 13 amino acids. Looked up from germline, CDR1 is SGHRS and CDR2 is YFSETQ. Written as DNA, the CDR3 is TGCGCCAGCAGCGCTAGGGGGGGCACTGAAGCTTTCTTT. Translated, it gives CASSARGGTEAFF.

The J gene is TRBJ1-5, the V gene TRBV4-2; possibly TRBD1 for D (6 bases). The ends were cut back, 4 bases at V and 5 bases at J, with 15 bases in the middle. The CDR3 loop spans 15 amino acids. The V gene's germline CDR1 is LGHNA and CDR2 YNFKEQ. The CDR3 DNA reads as TGTGCCAGCAGCCTAGTTGGGGGGGCGGATCAGCCCCAGCATTTT. Translated, it gives CASSLVGGADQPQHF.

The genes are TRBV18 and TRBJ1-1, with 10 bases fitting TRBD1. This CDR3 has 16 residues. Germline assignment: CDR1 KGHSH and CDR2 LQKENI. With 4 bases clipped from V and 1 base from J, the junction kept 6 bases outside the gene matches. CDR3 DNA: TGTGCCAGCTCACGGGGGACAGGGGTAAAGAACACTGAAGCTTTCTTT. Protein sequence: CASSRGTGVKNTEAFF.

J is TRBJ2-1 and V is TRBV10-2, with D possibly being TRBD2 (5 bases). The CDR3 is 13 residues long. Trimming took off 3 bases at V and 3 bases at J, with 6 bases between the two ends. The germline gives CDR1 WSHSY, CDR2 SAAADI. CDR3 coding DNA: TGCGCCAGCAGTGACGGGGTCTACAATGAGCAGTTCTTC. Amino acids: CASSDGVYNEQFF.

The chain uses TRBV30 and TRBJ1-2; the D is unclear. V gave up 3 bases and J gave up 8 bases, with 13 bases separating them. The CDR3 extends over 12 amino acids. Germline V gives CDR1 GTSNPN, CDR2 SVGIG (reference sequence). The CDR3, as DNA: TGTGCCTGGAGCTCGGGCCTCCTCGGCTACACCTTC. As protein: CAWSSGLLGYTF.

V and J are TRBV12-3 or TRBV12-4 and TRBJ1-1; 9 positions match TRBD1. V lost 8 bases and J lost 6; bases outside the gene matches: 4. CDR3 length: 12 amino acids. CDR3 sequence: CASSDRGAEAFF. The CDR3 DNA reads as TGTGCCAGCTCGGACAGGGGAGCTGAAGCTTTCTTT.

The CDR3 here is CASSEGQGFSYEQYV. The CDR3 DNA reads as TGTGCCAGCAGTGAGGGACAGGGGTTCTCCTACGAGCAGTACGTC. The chain combines TRBV6-4 with TRBJ2-7; 10 positions match TRBD1. Germline values: CDR1 MRHNA, CDR2 SNTAGT. The CDR3 contains 15 residues. Germline trimming cut 3 bases from V and 0 bases from J; bases unmatched to any gene: 2.

This clone was observed a few times. The chain combines TRBV7-3 with TRBJ2-1, with 9 positions matching TRBD1. There are 15 residues in the CDR3. Trimming at V came to 6 bases and at J to 7 bases, leaving 10 bases not matched to a gene. Germline V gives CDR1 SGHTA, CDR2 FQGTGA. The CDR3 DNA is TGTGCCAGCAGGGACAGCGGGACAGGGAGGAATGAGCAGTTCTTC. Translated: CASRDSGTGRNEQFF.

CDR3 sequence reads: CASSLVPQTEQFF. In DNA, the CDR3 is TGTGCCAGCAGCTTAGTTCCACAGACAGAGCAGTTCTTC. This chain connects TRBV7-2 to TRBJ2-1; D is unclear. The CDR3 extends over 13 amino acids. Looked up from germline, CDR1 is SGHTA and CDR2 is FQGNSA. V was trimmed by 1 base and J by 10 bases, leaving 11 bases between them.

This chain's CDR3 is CASSYSSGGHDYGYTF. Written as DNA, the CDR3 is TGTGCCAGCAGTTACTCGAGTGGGGGCCACGACTATGGCTACACCTTC. The chain joins TRBV6-5 to TRBJ1-2; D may be TRBD1 (6 bases). Trimming shortened V by 0 bases and J by 3 bases, and 14 bases separated the two germline ends. The germline V gene has CDR1 MNHEY and CDR2 SVGAGI. CDR3 length equals 16 residues.

The J gene is TRBJ1-2, the V gene TRBV30; D possibly corresponds to TRBD1 (6 bases). Germline CDR1 is GTSNPN and CDR2 is SVGIG (reference sequence). V dropped 3 bases and J dropped 6 bases, with 14 bases sitting between them. The CDR3 consists of 13 residues. CDR3 coding DNA: TGTGCCTGGAGCCTTACAGGGATTCATGGCTACACCTTC. It codes for CAWSLTGIHGYTF.

This clone was counted once. This rearrangement joins TRBV19 to TRBJ1-4, with D possibly being TRBD1 (6 bases). The CDR3 totals 14 residues. V was shortened by 5 bases and J by 10 bases, with 17 bases between the two germline ends. The germline V gene has CDR1 LNHDA and CDR2 SQIVND (reference sequence). CDR3 protein: CASSAGDRGGKLFF. For the CDR3, the DNA is TGTGCCAGTAGTGCCGGGGACCGAGGGGGAAAACTGTTTTTT.

This clone was seen a single time. This chain uses TRBV2 with TRBJ2-1, with 8 bases lining up with TRBD1. V was pared by 8 bases and J by 6 bases, with 6 bases of the junction left unmatched. CDR3 length equals 13 residues. CDR1 is SNHLY, CDR2 FYNNEI, per germline. CDR3 in DNA: TGTGCCAGCGGGGGGACAGGACCCAATGAGCAGTTCTTC. Translated: CASGGTGPNEQFF.

The J gene is TRBJ2-4, the V gene TRBV7-9; no reliable D call. Germline values: CDR1 SEHNR, CDR2 FQNEAQ (reference sequence). CDR3 length: 12 residues. The germline V and J ends were trimmed by 1 base and 4 bases, with 2 bases remaining between them. CDR3 in amino acids: CASSLGKNIQYF. Here the CDR3 DNA reads TGTGCCAGCAGCTTAGGAAAAAACATTCAGTACTTC.

This chain joins TRBV10-1 and TRBJ1-2; the match to TRBD1 covers 9 bases. CDR3 length: 14 residues. Germline lookup yields CDR1 WNHNN and CDR2 SYGVQD (reference sequence). V lost 5 bases to trimming and J lost 4 bases; unmatched junction nucleotides: 5. CDR3 sequence reads: CASSPGQGIYGYTF. The CDR3 DNA is TGCGCCAGCAGTCCGGGACAGGGAATCTATGGCTACACCTTC.

This rearrangement joins TRBV2 to TRBJ1-5; D is possibly TRBD1 (5 bases). The CDR3 consists of 13 residues. V was clipped by 6 bases and J by 6 bases, with 12 bases between them. Germline V lookup: CDR1 SNHLY, CDR2 FYNNEI. The CDR3 DNA reads TGTGCCAGCAGCGGGGGGAGTAGTCAGCCCCAGCATTTT. This encodes CASSGGSSQPQHF.

This CDR3 is CASSLLGAAGYGYTF. CDR3 in DNA: TGTGCCAGCAGCCTCCTCGGGGCGGCCGGCTATGGCTACACCTTC. This rearrangement joins TRBV28 to TRBJ1-2; TRBD1 might be the D (5 bases). The CDR3 has 15 amino acids. Germline V gives CDR1 MDHEN, CDR2 SYDVKM. Between the trimmed V and J ends, which lost 6 bases and 4 bases, there was a span of 18 bases.

The chain employs TRBV15 and TRBJ2-7; D unresolved. Germline-derived CDR1 and CDR2 are LNHNV and YYDKDF (reference sequence). Trimming pared 0 bases from V and 6 bases from J, leaving 9 bases between. The CDR3 runs 13 residues. In DNA form, the CDR3 reads TGTGCCACCAGCAGAGATCTAGGGTCCGAGCAGTACGTC. This translates into CATSRDLGSEQYV.

This chain links TRBV6-2 or TRBV6-3 with TRBJ2-1; D not certain. Germline V lookup: CDR1 MNHEY, CDR2 SVGEGT. V dropped 4 bases and J dropped 4 bases, with 11 bases sitting between them. The CDR3 contains 14 residues. CDR3 DNA sequence: TGTGCCAGCAGTTCAGTCTGGCGATACAATGAGCAGTTCTTC. This gives the protein CASSSVWRYNEQFF.

The chain has TRBV28 and TRBJ2-1; tentatively, D is TRBD1 or TRBD2 (5 bases each). The CDR3 runs 14 residues. V shed 5 bases and J shed 3 bases, with 11 bases lying between them. Germline V gene sequence: CDR1 MDHEN, CDR2 SYDVKM. The CDR3 nucleotides read TGTGCCAGCAGTCCGGGACGGAGCTACAATGAGCAGTTCTTC. Its protein product is CASSPGRSYNEQFF.

The chain employs TRBV6-5 and TRBJ1-1; D is ambiguous. The length of the CDR3 is 12 residues. Trimming took off 2 bases at V and 3 bases at J, with 4 bases between the two ends. Per germline, CDR1 MNHEY and CDR2 SVGAGI. The CDR3 DNA reads as TGTGCCAGCAGTTACGGGGACACTGAAGCTTTCTTT. Residues: CASSYGDTEAFF.

The rearrangement joins TRBV4-3 to TRBJ1-4; 7 nucleotides line up with TRBD1. The CDR3 spans 15 residues. V was clipped by 1 base and J by 4 bases; unmatched bases: 3. Germline CDR1 LGHNA, CDR2 YSLEER. Here the CDR3 reads CASSQGGGDNEKLFF. CDR3 bases: TGCGCCAGCAGCCAAGGAGGGGGCGATAATGAAAAACTGTTTTTT.

The V gene is TRBV11-2, the J gene TRBJ1-2; D is ambiguous. The V and J ends lost 0 bases and 4 bases respectively, with 15 bases between them. There are 16 residues in the CDR3. The germline V gene has CDR1 SGHAT and CDR2 FQNNGV. CDR3 sequence (DNA): TGTGCCAGCAGCTTAGATGGGAGTAAGGGCCCCTATGGCTACACCTTC. It is translated as CASSLDGSKGPYGYTF.